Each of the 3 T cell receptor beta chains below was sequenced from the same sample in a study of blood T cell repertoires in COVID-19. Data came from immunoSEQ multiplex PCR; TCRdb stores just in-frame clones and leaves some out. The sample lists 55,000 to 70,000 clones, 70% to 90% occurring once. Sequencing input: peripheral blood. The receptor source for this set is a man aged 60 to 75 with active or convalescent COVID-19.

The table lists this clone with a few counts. The chain's CDR3 is CASSPTTGISYEQYF. The CDR3 region has the DNA TGTGCCAGCAGCCCCACGACAGGGATATCCTACGAGCAGTACTTC. The chain links TRBV27 to TRBJ2-7, with TRBD1 identical over 7 bases. The CDR3 covers 15 residues. Unmatched junction bases numbered 9, after V lost 6 bases and J lost 1 base. Per germline, CDR1 MNHEY and CDR2 SMNVEV (reference sequence).

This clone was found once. In DNA form, the CDR3 reads TGTGCCAGCAGCGCAGGACAGGGGGCGAGCTATGGCTACACCTTC. This encodes CASSAGQGASYGYTF. This sequence joins TRBV9 and TRBJ1-2; 11 bases are shared with TRBD1. This CDR3 contains 15 residues. The trim removed 3 bases at V and 4 bases at J, leaving 5 bases unmatched. CDR1 is SGDLS and CDR2 is YYNGEE in the germline V gene.

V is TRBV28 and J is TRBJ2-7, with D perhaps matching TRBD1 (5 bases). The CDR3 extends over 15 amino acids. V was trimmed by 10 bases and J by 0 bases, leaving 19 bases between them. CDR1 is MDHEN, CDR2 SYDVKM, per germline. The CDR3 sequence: CATSLRGRTSYEQYF. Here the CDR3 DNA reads TGTGCCACCAGCCTTAGGGGCAGGACCTCCTACGAGCAGTACTTC.